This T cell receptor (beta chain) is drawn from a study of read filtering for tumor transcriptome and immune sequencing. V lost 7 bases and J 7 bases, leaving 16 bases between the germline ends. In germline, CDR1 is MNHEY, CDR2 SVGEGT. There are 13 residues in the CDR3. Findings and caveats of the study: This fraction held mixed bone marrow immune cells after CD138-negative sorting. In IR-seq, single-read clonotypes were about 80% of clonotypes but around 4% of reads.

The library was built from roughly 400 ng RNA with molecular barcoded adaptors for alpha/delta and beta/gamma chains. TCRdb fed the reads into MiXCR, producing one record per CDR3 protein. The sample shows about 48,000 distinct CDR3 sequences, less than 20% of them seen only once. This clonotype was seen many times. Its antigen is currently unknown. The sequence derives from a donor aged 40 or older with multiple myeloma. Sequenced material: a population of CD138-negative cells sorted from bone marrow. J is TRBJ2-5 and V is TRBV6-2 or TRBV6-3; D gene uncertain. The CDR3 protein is CASTMVGMGTQYF. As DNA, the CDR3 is TGTGCCAGCACCATGGTTGGGATGGGGACCCAGTACTTC.